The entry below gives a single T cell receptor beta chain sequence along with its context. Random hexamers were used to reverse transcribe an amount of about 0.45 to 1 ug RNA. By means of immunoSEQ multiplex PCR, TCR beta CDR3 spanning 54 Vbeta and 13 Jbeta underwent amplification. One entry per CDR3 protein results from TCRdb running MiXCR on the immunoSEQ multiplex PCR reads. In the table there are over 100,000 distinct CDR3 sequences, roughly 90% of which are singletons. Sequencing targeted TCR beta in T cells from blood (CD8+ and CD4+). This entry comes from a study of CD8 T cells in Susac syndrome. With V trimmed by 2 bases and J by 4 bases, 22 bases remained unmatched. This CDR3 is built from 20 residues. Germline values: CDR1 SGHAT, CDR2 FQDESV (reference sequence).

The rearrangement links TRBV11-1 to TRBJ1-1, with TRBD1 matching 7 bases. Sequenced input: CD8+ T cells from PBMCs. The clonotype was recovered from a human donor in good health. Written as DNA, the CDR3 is TGTGCCAGCAGCTTATCCACGAGAGGAAAACCAACAGGGGTTTCCACTGAAGCTTTCTTT. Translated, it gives CASSLSTRGKPTGVSTEAFF.